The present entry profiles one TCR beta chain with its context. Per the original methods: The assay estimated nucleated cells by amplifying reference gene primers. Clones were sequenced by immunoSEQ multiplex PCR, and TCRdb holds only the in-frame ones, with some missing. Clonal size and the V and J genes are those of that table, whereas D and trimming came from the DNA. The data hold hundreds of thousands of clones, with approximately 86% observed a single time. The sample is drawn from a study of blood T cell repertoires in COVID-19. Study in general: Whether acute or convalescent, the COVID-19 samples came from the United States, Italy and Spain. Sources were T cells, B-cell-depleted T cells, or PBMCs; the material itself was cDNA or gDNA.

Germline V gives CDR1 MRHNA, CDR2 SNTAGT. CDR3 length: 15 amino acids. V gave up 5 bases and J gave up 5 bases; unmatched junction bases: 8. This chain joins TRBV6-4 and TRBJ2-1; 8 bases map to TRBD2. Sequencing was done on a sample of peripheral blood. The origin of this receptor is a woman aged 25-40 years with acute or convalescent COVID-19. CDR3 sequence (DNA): TGTGCCAGCAGTAGTCTAGCGGGTACTGACAATGAGCAGTTCTTC. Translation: CASSSLAGTDNEQFF.